Presented here are 26 T cell receptor beta chains from one specimen sequenced in a study of T cell responses to AZD1222 COVID-19 vaccine. Sequencing was performed with immunoSEQ multiplex PCR; in TCRdb, only in-frame clones are kept and a portion is missing. The data contain around 78,000 clones, around 86% of them singletons. Material: peripheral blood, obtained on day 0 of AZD1222 vaccination. These receptors were taken from an adult in good health.

The chain has TRBV6-5 and TRBJ1-1; D is perhaps TRBD1 (6 bases). Germline values: CDR1 MNHEY, CDR2 SVGAGI. Trimming shortened V by 4 bases and J by 5 bases, and 17 bases separated the two germline ends. The CDR3 sequence is 15 residues long. CDR3 coding DNA: TGTGCCAGCAGTTCCGTCTTACAGGGAAGAACTGAAGCTTTCTTT. Translated: CASSSVLQGRTEAFF.

The chain uses TRBV24-1 and TRBJ2-2, with D hard to call. Trimming pared 3 bases from V and 6 bases from J, leaving 4 bases between. This CDR3 is 12 amino acids long. The V gene's germline CDR1 is KGHDR and CDR2 SFDVKD. The CDR3 loop is CATSDTAGELFF. In DNA form, the CDR3 reads TGTGCCACCAGTGATACTGCCGGGGAGCTGTTTTTT.

The J gene is TRBJ2-2, the V gene TRBV5-1, with D unclear. Between the trimmed V and J ends, which lost 4 bases and 0 bases, there was a span of 7 bases. In germline, CDR1 is SGHRS, CDR2 YFSETQ. This CDR3 comprises 14 residues. The CDR3 coding sequence is TGCGCCAGCAGCCTCGGATCGAACACCGGGGAGCTGTTTTTT. Protein: CASSLGSNTGELFF. Full variable domain (outside the CDR3, taken from reference TRBV5-1 and TRBJ2-2): KAGVTQTPRYLIKTRGQQVTLSCSPISGHRSVSWYQQTPGQGLQFLFEYFSETQRNKGNFPGRFSGRQFSNSRSEMNVSTLELGDSALYLCASSLGSNTGELFFGEGSRLTVL.

The chain combines TRBV28 with TRBJ1-5; D is unresolved. Deletions cut 7 bases from V and 4 bases from J, with 17 bases between. The CDR3 contains 15 residues. The germline V gene has CDR1 MDHEN and CDR2 SYDVKM. The CDR3 is CASNSSPSVNQPQHF. In DNA, the CDR3 is TGTGCCAGCAACAGCTCTCCTAGCGTTAATCAGCCCCAGCATTTT.

This clone was observed a few times. The chain joins TRBV7-2 to TRBJ2-1; TRBD2 agrees at 10 bases. Germline assignment: CDR1 SGHTA and CDR2 FQGNSA. The CDR3 runs to 14 residues. The ends lost 8 bases at V and 6 bases at J; junction bases unmatched: 7. The CDR3 sequence: CASRGTSDSNEQFF. The CDR3 DNA sequence: TGTGCCAGCCGAGGGACTAGCGATTCCAATGAGCAGTTCTTC. Full variable domain (rest looked up from reference TRBV7-2 and TRBJ2-1): GAGVSQSPSNKVTEKGKDVELRCDPISGHTALYWYRQSLGQGLEFLIYFQGNSAPDKSGLPSDRFSAERTGGSVSTLTIQRTQQEDSAVYLCASRGTSDSNEQFFGPGTRLTVL.

This clone was observed a single time. This chain connects TRBV9 to TRBJ1-4; D unresolved. Trimming removed 10 bases from V and 1 base from J, with 14 bases in between. The CDR3 is made up of 14 amino acids. The germline V gene has CDR1 SGDLS and CDR2 YYNGEE. Here the CDR3 DNA reads TGTGCCTCCGGGAGGGCAGTAACTAATGAAAAACTGTTTTTT. The encoded protein is CASGRAVTNEKLFF.

This sequence joins TRBV19 and TRBJ1-5; 8 bases agree with TRBD1. Trimming removed 8 bases from V and 6 bases from J; junction bases left unmatched: 9. This CDR3 comprises 14 residues. Germline assignment: CDR1 LNHDA and CDR2 SQIVND (reference sequence). CDR3 sequence: CASSGQVGSQPQHF. In nucleotides, the CDR3 is TGTGCCAGTTCGGGACAGGTGGGAAGTCAGCCCCAGCATTTT.

CDR3: CASSFDGTGPGYGYTF. DNA for the CDR3: TGTGCCAGCAGCTTCGACGGGACCGGGCCGGGTTATGGCTACACCTTC. The chain combines TRBV7-2 with TRBJ1-2; the D gene is possibly TRBD1 (5 bases). Germline V gene sequence: CDR1 SGHTA, CDR2 FQGNSA. Trimming took off 3 bases at V and 5 bases at J, with 19 bases between the two ends. The CDR3 totals 16 residues.

This chain uses TRBV6-1 with TRBJ1-1; TRBD1 matches 9 bases. Germline-derived CDR1 and CDR2 are MNHNS and SASEGT. V was clipped by 4 bases and J by 0 bases; unmatched bases: 6. This CDR3 has 16 residues. The CDR3 protein is CASSAWTGVMNTEAFF. DNA of the CDR3: TGTGCCAGCAGTGCCTGGACAGGGGTCATGAACACTGAAGCTTTCTTT.

The chain recombines TRBV24-1 with TRBJ2-1; 12 bases match TRBD2. Trimming at V came to 5 bases and at J to 3 bases, leaving 4 bases not matched to a gene. The germline V gene encodes CDR1 KGHDR and CDR2 SFDVKD. The CDR3 loop spans 16 amino acids. The CDR3 coding sequence is TGTGCCACCAGTGCCTGGACTAGCGGGAACTACAATGAGCAGTTCTTC. Translation: CATSAWTSGNYNEQFF.

The V and J genes are TRBV6-1 and TRBJ1-4; no clear D gene. This CDR3 is built from 20 residues. V shed 1 base and J shed 5 bases, with 26 bases lying between them. Germline V gene lookup returns CDR1 MNHNS and CDR2 SASEGT. The CDR3 DNA sequence: TGTGCCAGCAGTGAAGTTTTTAGAAGACGGATACTTCTTACCAATGAAAAACTGTTTTTT. It translates to CASSEVFRRRILLTNEKLFF.

The chain carries TRBV2 and TRBJ2-6; TRBD2 might be the D (6 bases). Germline CDR1 is SNHLY and CDR2 is FYNNEI. Between the trimmed V and J ends, which lost 3 bases and 4 bases, there was a span of 13 bases. This CDR3 comprises 16 residues. The CDR3 coding sequence is TGTGCCAGCAGTGACGGGGCGGGATCAGGGGCCAACGTCCTGACTTTC. Translation: CASSDGAGSGANVLTF.

CDR3 residues: CASSPGQGPRSPLHF. The CDR3, as DNA: TGTGCCAGCAGCCCTGGACAGGGGCCGAGGTCACCCCTCCACTTT. The chain combines TRBV3-1 (or the pseudogene TRBV3-2) with TRBJ1-6; 9 nucleotides line up with TRBD1. V gave up 4 bases and J gave up 10 bases; unmatched junction bases: 8. The CDR3 has 15 amino acids. Germline CDR1 is LGHDT and CDR2 is YNNKEL (reference sequence).

The rearrangement uses TRBV24-1 and TRBJ2-7, with 9 bases that match TRBD1. Per germline, CDR1 KGHDR and CDR2 SFDVKD. V dropped 4 bases and J dropped 6; count of bases not matched to a gene: 6. The length of the CDR3 is 14 residues. DNA of the CDR3: TGTGCCACCAGTGAAGGGACAGGGTTGAGCGAGCAGTACTTC. It translates to CATSEGTGLSEQYF.

This chain joins TRBV6-5 and TRBJ1-6, with D maybe TRBD1 (6 bases). This CDR3 contains 14 residues. CDR1 is MNHEY, CDR2 SVGAGI, per germline. V was clipped by 8 bases and J by 1 base, with 9 bases between them. The CDR3 region is CASQGNSYNSPLHF. For the CDR3, the DNA is TGTGCCAGCCAGGGGAATTCCTATAATTCACCCCTCCACTTT.

The chain employs TRBV19 and TRBJ1-6; TRBD1 matches at 7 bases. The CDR3 runs 15 residues. Germline CDR1 is LNHDA and CDR2 is SQIVND (reference sequence). V lost 4 bases and J lost 10; bases outside the gene matches: 10. The CDR3 bases are TGTGCCAGTAGTAATCGAAGACAGGGCGAATCACCCCTCCACTTT. It translates to CASSNRRQGESPLHF. Looking up the rest from reference TRBV19 and TRBJ1-6 gives the full variable domain: DGGITQSPKYLFRKEGQNVTLSCEQNLNHDAMYWYRQDPGQGLRLIYYSQIVNDFQKGDIAEGYSVSREKKESFPLTVTSAQKNPTAFYLCASSNRRQGESPLHFGNGTRLTVT.

The V call is TRBV11-2, the J call TRBJ1-4, with D hard to call. The CDR3 covers 14 residues. Germline loops: CDR1 SGHAT, CDR2 FQNNGV. V was clipped by 0 bases and J by 12 bases, with 14 bases between them. The chain's CDR3 is CASSLDPYRGELFF. The CDR3 DNA follows: TGTGCCAGCAGCTTAGACCCTTACCGGGGAGAACTGTTTTTT.

V is TRBV9 and J is TRBJ1-1, with D unclear. Trimming left V 0 bases short and J 4 bases short, with 7 bases between. CDR1 and CDR2 from the germline V gene are SGDLS and YYNGEE. This CDR3 is 13 amino acids long. CDR3 protein: CASSVGGSTEAFF. CDR3 sequence (DNA): TGTGCCAGCAGCGTAGGTGGAAGCACTGAAGCTTTCTTT.

The gene calls are TRBV9 and TRBJ2-1; TRBD1 aligns across 7 bases. Unmatched junction bases numbered 7, after V lost 2 bases and J lost 2 bases. The CDR3 runs 16 residues. Germline CDR1 is SGDLS and CDR2 is YYNGEE. The CDR3 sequence: CASSVSQGSTYNEQFF. CDR3 nucleotides: TGTGCCAGCAGCGTCTCACAGGGGTCCACCTACAATGAGCAGTTCTTC. The complete variable domain, with remaining parts taken from reference TRBV9 and TRBJ2-1, reads DSGVTQTPKHLITATGQRVTLRCSPRSGDLSVYWYQQSLDQGLQFLIQYYNGEERAKGNILERFSAQQFPDLHSELNLSSLELGDSALYFCASSVSQGSTYNEQFFGPGTRLTVL.

V is TRBV10-3 and J is TRBJ1-2; 8 nucleotides line up with TRBD1. V shed 5 bases and J 6 bases; nucleotides not matched to a gene: 2. The CDR3 loop spans 12 amino acids. Germline CDR1 ENHRY, CDR2 SYGVKD. CDR3 amino acids: CAISTTGDGYTF. As DNA, the CDR3 is TGTGCCATCAGTACGACAGGGGATGGCTACACCTTC.

V usage is TRBV30 and J usage is TRBJ2-7; 7 bases line up with TRBD1. The CDR3 runs to 13 residues. Per the germline V gene, CDR1 is GTSNPN and CDR2 is SVGIG (reference sequence). The trim removed 3 bases at V and 2 bases at J, leaving 4 bases unmatched. The CDR3 DNA reads TGTGCCTGGAGGGCCGGACAGGCCTACGAGCAGTACTTC. Translating gives CAWRAGQAYEQYF.

The chain is built from TRBV7-9 and TRBJ1-1; perhaps TRBD1 as D (5 bases). This CDR3 contains 14 residues. Trimming cost V 1 base and J 4 bases, with 10 bases left between them. Germline CDR1 and CDR2: SEHNR and FQNEAQ (reference sequence). The CDR3 is CASSLVGRGTEAFF. The DNA of the CDR3 is TGTGCCAGCAGCTTAGTGGGAAGGGGCACTGAAGCTTTCTTT.

The chain couples TRBV11-3 to TRBJ2-5; D not resolved. V was clipped by 3 bases and J by 5 bases, with 10 bases between them. Germline V gene sequence: CDR1 SGHNT, CDR2 YENEEA. This CDR3 is 13 amino acids long. The CDR3 spells CASSLGFGETQYF. DNA for the CDR3: TGTGCCAGCAGCTTGGGGTTTGGTGAGACCCAGTACTTC. The full variable domain, rest sourced from reference TRBV11-3 and TRBJ2-5, is EAGVVQSPRYKIIEKKQPVAFWCNPISGHNTLYWYLQNLGQGPELLIRYENEEAVDDSQLPKDRFSAERLKGVDSTLKIQPAELGDSAVYLCASSLGFGETQYFGPGTRLLVL.

The V gene is TRBV7-2, the J gene TRBJ2-7; the D gene is possibly TRBD2 (5 bases). Between the trimmed V and J ends, which lost 2 bases and 2 bases, there was a span of 16 bases. Germline V gene lookup returns CDR1 SGHTA and CDR2 FQGNSA. This CDR3 has 16 amino acids. The CDR3 DNA sequence: TGTGCCAGCAGCTTAACCACGGGGAAGATCGCCTACGAGCAGTACTTC. Encoded protein: CASSLTTGKIAYEQYF.

This chain uses TRBV7-8 with TRBJ1-2; 8 bases agree with TRBD1. Germline CDR1 SGHVS, CDR2 FQNEAQ. There are 15 residues in the CDR3. The ends lost 3 bases at V and 5 bases at J; junction bases unmatched: 8. CDR3 protein: CASSFPGQGRYGYTF. CDR3 DNA: TGTGCCAGCAGCTTCCCAGGACAGGGTCGGTATGGCTACACCTTC. The full variable domain, with the rest looked up from reference TRBV7-8 and TRBJ1-2, is GAGVSQSPRYKVAKRGQDVALRCDPISGHVSLFWYQQALGQGPEFLTYFQNEAQLDKSGLPSDRFFAERPEGSVSTLKIQRTQQEDSAVYLCASSFPGQGRYGYTFGSGTRLTVV.

The genes are TRBV7-3 and TRBJ2-1; no clear D gene. V lost 6 bases and J 0 bases, leaving 15 bases between the germline ends. This CDR3 has 16 residues. Germline V gives CDR1 SGHTA, CDR2 FQGTGA. The CDR3 is CASSLGAEGSYNEQFF. CDR3 coding DNA: TGTGCCAGCAGTCTCGGTGCGGAAGGCTCCTACAATGAGCAGTTCTTC. Full variable domain (outside the CDR3, taken from reference TRBV7-3 and TRBJ2-1): GAGVSQTPSNKVTEKGKYVELRCDPISGHTALYWYRQSLGQGPEFLIYFQGTGAADDSGLPNDRFFAVRPEGSVSTLKIQRTERGDSAVYLCASSLGAEGSYNEQFFGPGTRLTVL.